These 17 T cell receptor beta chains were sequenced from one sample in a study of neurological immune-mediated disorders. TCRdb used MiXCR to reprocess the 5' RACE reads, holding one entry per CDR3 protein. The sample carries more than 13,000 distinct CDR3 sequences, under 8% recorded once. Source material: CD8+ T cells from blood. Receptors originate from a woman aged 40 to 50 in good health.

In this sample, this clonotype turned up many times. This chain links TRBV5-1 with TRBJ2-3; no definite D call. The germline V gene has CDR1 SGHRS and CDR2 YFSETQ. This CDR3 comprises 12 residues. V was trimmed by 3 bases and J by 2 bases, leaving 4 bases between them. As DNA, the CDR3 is TGCGCCAGCAGCTCCTACACAGATACGCAGTATTTT. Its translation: CASSSYTDTQYF.

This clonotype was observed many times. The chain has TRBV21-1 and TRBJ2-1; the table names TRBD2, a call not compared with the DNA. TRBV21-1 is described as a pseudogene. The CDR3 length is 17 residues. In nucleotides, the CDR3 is TGTGCCAGCAGCAGAGGGACTAGCGGTTCCAATCCTAATGAGCAGTTCTTC. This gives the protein CASSRGTSGSNPNEQFF.

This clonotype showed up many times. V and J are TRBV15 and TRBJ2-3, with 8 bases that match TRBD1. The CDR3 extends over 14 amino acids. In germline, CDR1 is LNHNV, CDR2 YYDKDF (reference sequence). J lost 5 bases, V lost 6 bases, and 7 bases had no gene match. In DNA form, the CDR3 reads TGTGCCACCAGGCCGACAGGGGAAGAAGATACGCAGTATTTT. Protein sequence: CATRPTGEEDTQYF.

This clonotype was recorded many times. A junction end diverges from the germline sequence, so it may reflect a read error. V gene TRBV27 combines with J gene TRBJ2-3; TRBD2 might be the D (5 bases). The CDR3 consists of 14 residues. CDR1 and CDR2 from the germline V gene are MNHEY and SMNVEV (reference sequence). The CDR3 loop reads CVSSAVGSTDTQYF. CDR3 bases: TGTGTCAGCAGTGCCGTGGGGAGTACAGATACGCAGTATTTT.

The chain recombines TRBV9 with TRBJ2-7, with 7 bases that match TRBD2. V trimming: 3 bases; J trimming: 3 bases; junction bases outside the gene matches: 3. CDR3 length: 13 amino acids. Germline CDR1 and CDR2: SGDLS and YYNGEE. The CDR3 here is CASSAAGFYEQYF. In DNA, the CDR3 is TGTGCCAGCAGCGCAGCGGGGTTCTACGAGCAGTACTTC.

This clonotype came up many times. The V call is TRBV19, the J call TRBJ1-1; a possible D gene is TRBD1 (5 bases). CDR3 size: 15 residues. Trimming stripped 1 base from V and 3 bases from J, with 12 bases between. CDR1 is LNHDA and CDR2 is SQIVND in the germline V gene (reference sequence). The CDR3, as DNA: TGTGCCAGTAGTATAGGGGACCGGGGCTACACTGAAGCTTTCTTT. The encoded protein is CASSIGDRGYTEAFF.

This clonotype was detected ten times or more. The CDR3 DNA reads TGTGCCAGCAGTCCAGGGGACGGCCGGGGGTTCTTC. Amino acid sequence: CASSPGDGRGFF. V gene TRBV5-6 combines with J gene TRBJ2-1, with D possibly being TRBD1 (6 bases). This CDR3 has 12 amino acids. The ends were cut back, 5 bases at V and 15 bases at J, with 18 bases in the middle. CDR1 is SGHDT, CDR2 YYEEEE, per germline.

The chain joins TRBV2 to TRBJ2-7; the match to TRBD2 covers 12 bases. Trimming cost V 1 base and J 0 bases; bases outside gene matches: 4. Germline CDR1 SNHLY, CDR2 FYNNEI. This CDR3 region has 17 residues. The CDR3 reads CASSEGLAGESSYEQYF. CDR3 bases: TGTGCCAGCAGTGAAGGACTAGCGGGGGAAAGCTCCTACGAGCAGTACTTC.

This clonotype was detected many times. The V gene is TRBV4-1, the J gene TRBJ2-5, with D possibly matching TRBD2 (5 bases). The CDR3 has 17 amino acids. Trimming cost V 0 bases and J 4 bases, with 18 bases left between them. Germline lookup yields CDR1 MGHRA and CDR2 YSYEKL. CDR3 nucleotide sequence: TGCGCCAGCAGCCAAGATTCTGGACTCCTTGCTTTAGAGACCCAGTACTTC. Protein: CASSQDSGLLALETQYF.

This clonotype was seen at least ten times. DNA of the CDR3: TGTGCCTGGAGTGAAGACGGCGAGCAGTACTTC. It yields the protein CAWSEDGEQYF. The V and J genes are TRBV30 and TRBJ2-7, with no clear D. The germline V gene encodes CDR1 GTSNPN and CDR2 SVGIG (reference sequence). There are 11 residues in the CDR3. Deletions cut 1 base from V and 6 bases from J, with 7 bases between.

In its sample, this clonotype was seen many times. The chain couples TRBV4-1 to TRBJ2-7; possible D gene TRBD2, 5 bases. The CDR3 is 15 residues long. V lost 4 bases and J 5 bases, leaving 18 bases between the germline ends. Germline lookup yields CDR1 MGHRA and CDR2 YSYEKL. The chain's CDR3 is CASSPEGRFNDEQYF. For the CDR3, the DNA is TGCGCCAGCAGCCCAGAGGGAAGGTTTAACGACGAGCAGTACTTC.

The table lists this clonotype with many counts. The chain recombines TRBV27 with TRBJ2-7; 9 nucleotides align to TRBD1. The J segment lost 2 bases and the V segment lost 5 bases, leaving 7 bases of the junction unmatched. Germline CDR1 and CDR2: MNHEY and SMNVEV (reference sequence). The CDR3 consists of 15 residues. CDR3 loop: CASSPGTGLAYEQYF. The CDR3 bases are TGTGCCAGCAGTCCCGGGACAGGGTTAGCCTACGAGCAGTACTTC.

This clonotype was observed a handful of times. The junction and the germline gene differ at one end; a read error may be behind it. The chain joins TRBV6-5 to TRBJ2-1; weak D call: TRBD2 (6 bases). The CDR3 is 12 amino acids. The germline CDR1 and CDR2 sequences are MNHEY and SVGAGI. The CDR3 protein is CASNTTGAEQLF. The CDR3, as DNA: TGTGCCAGCAACACTACGGGAGCCGAGCAGTTGTTC.

DNA for the CDR3: TGCGCCAGCAGGTGGGAGGAGGGCGGAGAGACCCAGTACTTC. Amino acids: CASRWEEGGETQYF. The rearrangement joins TRBV10-2 to TRBJ2-5; D perhaps matches TRBD2 (6 bases). From germline, CDR1 is WSHSY and CDR2 SAAADI. Trimming pared 6 bases from V and 4 bases from J, leaving 15 bases between. There are 14 residues in the CDR3.

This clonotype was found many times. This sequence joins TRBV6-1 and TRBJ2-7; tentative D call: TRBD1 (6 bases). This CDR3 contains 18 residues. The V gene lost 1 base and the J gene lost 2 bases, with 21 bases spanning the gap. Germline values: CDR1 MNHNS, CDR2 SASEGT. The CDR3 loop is CASSEGFIVGHRTYEQYF. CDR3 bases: TGTGCCAGCAGTGAAGGGTTCATTGTGGGACATCGAACCTACGAGCAGTACTTC.

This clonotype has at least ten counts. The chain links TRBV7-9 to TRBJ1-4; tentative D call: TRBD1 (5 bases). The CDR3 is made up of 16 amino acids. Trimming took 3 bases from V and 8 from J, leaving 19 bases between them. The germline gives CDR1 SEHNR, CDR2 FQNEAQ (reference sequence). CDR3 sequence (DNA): TGTGCCAGCAGCTTTAGGAAACAGGATCCAGAGGAAAAACTGTTTTTT. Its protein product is CASSFRKQDPEEKLFF.

This CDR3 reads CSARGPAWGNEQYF. The CDR3, as DNA: TGCAGTGCTAGAGGCCCGGCTTGGGGGAACGAGCAGTACTTC. The chain employs TRBV20-1 and TRBJ2-7; D is perhaps TRBD1 or TRBD2 (5 bases each). The ends were cut back, 1 base at V and 5 bases at J, with 15 bases in the middle. CDR3 size: 14 residues. From germline, CDR1 is DFQATT and CDR2 SNEGSKA (reference sequence).